Following are 7 T cell receptor beta chains from one sample sequenced in a study of cytomegalovirus exposure and HLA in healthy donors. With 60 Vbeta and 13 Jbeta primers, the PCR was carried out. Measured with immunoSEQ multiplex PCR; TCRdb has only the in-frame clones, and not every one. The sample contains about 160,000 clones, roughly 79% of which appear only once. Sequenced input: PBMCs. The receptor set was obtained from a man between 40 and 49 years old in good health and CMV-seronegative.

V is TRBV11-2 and J is TRBJ2-2, with 7 bases that match TRBD1. CDR1 SGHAT and CDR2 FQNNGV come from the germline V gene. The CDR3 runs to 16 residues. With 1 base clipped from V and 6 bases from J, the junction kept 8 bases outside the gene matches. The CDR3: CASSLVSTGTAGELFF. The CDR3, as DNA: TGTGCCAGCAGCTTAGTCTCGACAGGGACGGCCGGGGAGCTGTTTTTT.

The rearrangement uses TRBV5-1 and TRBJ1-1, with D perhaps matching TRBD1 (5 bases). Germline V lookup: CDR1 SGHRS, CDR2 YFSETQ. There are 12 residues in the CDR3. V was trimmed by 4 bases and J by 7 bases, leaving 11 bases between them. CDR3 sequence: CASSADRNEAFF. CDR3 nucleotides: TGCGCCAGCAGCGCCGACAGAAATGAAGCTTTCTTT.

Written as DNA, the CDR3 is TGTGCCAGCAGTTTAACGGGAGGGACCTACAATGAGCAGTTCTTC. It codes for CASSLTGGTYNEQFF. V is TRBV27 and J is TRBJ2-1; the match to TRBD2 covers 8 bases. The ends lost 2 bases at V and 2 bases at J; junction bases unmatched: 2. Germline V gene data show CDR1 as MNHEY and CDR2 as SMNVEV (reference sequence). CDR3 length: 15 amino acids.

The rearrangement joins TRBV21-1 to TRBJ2-7; TRBD2 is taken as the D call from the table, unchecked against the DNA. TRBV21-1 is deemed a pseudogene. This CDR3 spans 14 amino acids. The CDR3 protein is CASSKADLYYEQYF. The CDR3 DNA reads TGTGCCAGCAGCAAAGCGGACTTATACTACGAGCAGTACTTC.

V is TRBV28 and J is TRBJ1-5; D may be TRBD1 (6 bases). CDR1 and CDR2 (germline): MDHEN, SYDVKM. This CDR3 comprises 12 residues. With 8 bases removed from V and 5 bases from J, the gap between germline ends came to 10 bases. The CDR3 DNA is TGTGCCAGCCCGGACAGTTATCAGCCCCAGCATTTT. Translating gives CASPDSYQPQHF.

The V gene is TRBV7-9, the J gene TRBJ2-7; 11 positions match TRBD2. The CDR3 runs 12 residues. Germline V CDR1 and CDR2: SEHNR, FQNEAQ (reference sequence). CDR3 protein: CSSSLAGGEQYV. The CDR3 DNA reads TGTTCCAGCAGCTTAGCGGGAGGGGAGCAGTACGTC.

The chain couples TRBV29-1 to TRBJ2-3; 8 bases map to TRBD1. Germline V lookup: CDR1 SQVTM, CDR2 ANQGSEA. The CDR3 sequence is 14 residues long. The CDR3 region has the DNA TGCACCTATCGCCGGGACAGGTTGGTGGATACGCAGTATTTT. Translating it yields CTYRRDRLVDTQYF.